This T cell receptor (beta chain) was documented in a study of monozygotic twins with inflammatory bowel disease. Whole blood supplied total RNA, and T cells were not sorted. The CDR3 is made up of 15 amino acids. TCRdb re-called the 5' RACE reads and gives one entry per CDR3 protein, without DNA. Its table records 440,000 or so distinct CDR3 sequences. Sequencing was carried out using blood. This TCR was sampled from a human donor with ulcerative colitis or Crohn's disease, or a healthy co-twin of an affected twin (not recorded which). The chain links TRBV12-3 or TRBV12-4 to TRBJ2-5; TCRdb calls TRBD2, which cannot be checked without DNA. The CDR3 loop is CASSWGTSGTETQYF.